Each of the 26 T cell receptor beta chains below was sequenced from the same sample in a study of blood T cell repertoires in COVID-19. Some clones are missing from TCRdb's copy, which holds only in-frame ones; the method was immunoSEQ multiplex PCR. The table lists nearly 70,000 clones, nearly 90% of them singletons. What was sequenced was peripheral blood. These TCRs come from a woman between 50 and 59 years old with COVID-19, enrolled during active disease.

V usage is TRBV20-1 and J usage is TRBJ2-3; a weak D match, TRBD2 (6 bases). Germline CDR1 reads DFQATT; CDR2 reads SNEGSKA (reference sequence). V lost 3 bases and J 0 bases, leaving 7 bases between the germline ends. The CDR3 runs to 13 residues. The CDR3 DNA follows: TGCAGTGCTAGTAGCGGTAGCACAGATACGCAGTATTTT. Translating gives CSASSGSTDTQYF.

This clone appeared a single time. The chain uses TRBV24-1 and TRBJ2-5; 9 positions match TRBD1. V lost 9 bases, J lost 5 bases, and 12 bases stayed unmatched. This CDR3 region has 15 residues. In germline, CDR1 is KGHDR, CDR2 SFDVKD. The CDR3 is CATGANGQGWETQYF. CDR3 DNA sequence: TGTGCCACCGGAGCAAACGGACAGGGGTGGGAGACCCAGTACTTC.

V and J are TRBV19 and TRBJ2-2, with D tentatively TRBD1 (6 bases). Trimming took off 1 base at V and 6 bases at J, with 12 bases between the two ends. Per the germline V gene, CDR1 is LNHDA and CDR2 is SQIVND (reference sequence). This CDR3 spans 15 amino acids. The CDR3 DNA sequence: TGTGCCAGTAGTATAGTTACAGGGTGGTCCGGGGAGCTGTTTTTT. It yields the protein CASSIVTGWSGELFF. The full variable domain, completed using reference TRBV19 and TRBJ2-2, is DGGITQSPKYLFRKEGQNVTLSCEQNLNHDAMYWYRQDPGQGLRLIYYSQIVNDFQKGDIAEGYSVSREKKESFPLTVTSAQKNPTAFYLCASSIVTGWSGELFFGEGSRLTVL.

This chain joins TRBV10-3 and TRBJ2-3, with D perhaps matching TRBD2 (6 bases). Germline assignment: CDR1 ENHRY and CDR2 SYGVKD. CDR3 length: 15 amino acids. V was cut by 8 bases and J by 5 bases, with 20 bases left in between. CDR3 residues: CAIHEPGGNRDTQYF. For the CDR3, the DNA is TGTGCCATCCATGAACCAGGCGGGAATAGAGATACGCAGTATTTT.

The V gene is TRBV29-1, the J gene TRBJ2-2; D gene uncertain. Germline V gene lookup returns CDR1 SQVTM and CDR2 ANQGSEA. The CDR3 has 13 residues. Trimming removed 4 bases from V and 2 bases from J, with 8 bases in between. The CDR3 DNA sequence: TGCAGCGTTGGTCCTTATAACACCGGGGAGCTGTTTTTT. Amino acids: CSVGPYNTGELFF.

This sequence joins TRBV28 and TRBJ2-2, with TRBD2 identical over 8 bases. Germline V gene data show CDR1 as MDHEN and CDR2 as SYDVKM. With 6 bases clipped from V and 4 bases from J, the junction kept 13 bases outside the gene matches. The CDR3 contains 17 residues. In DNA form, the CDR3 reads TGTGCCAGCAGATCCCGACTAGCGCTGGCGGGCACCGGGGAGCTGTTTTTT. Amino acid sequence: CASRSRLALAGTGELFF.

This sequence joins TRBV2 and TRBJ1-1; 9 bases are a match to TRBD1. Germline loops: CDR1 SNHLY, CDR2 FYNNEI. The CDR3 contains 14 residues. The V gene end was trimmed by 6 bases and the J gene end by 3 bases; junction bases not matched to a gene: 5. CDR3 in amino acids: CASRGTGRYTEAFF. For the CDR3, the DNA is TGTGCCAGCAGGGGGACAGGGAGGTACACTGAAGCTTTCTTT.

The chain carries TRBV19 and TRBJ1-1, with D uncertain. Trimming removed 3 bases from V and 3 bases from J, with 8 bases in between. The CDR3 runs 13 residues. Germline-derived CDR1 and CDR2 are LNHDA and SQIVND (reference sequence). CDR3 region: CASSMNTYTEAFF. DNA for the CDR3: TGTGCCAGTAGTATGAACACCTACACTGAAGCTTTCTTT.

The V gene is TRBV5-4, the J gene TRBJ1-1; tentatively, D is TRBD1 (5 bases). This CDR3 spans 14 amino acids. Germline CDR1 is SGHNT and CDR2 is YYREEE (reference sequence). Trimming removed 4 bases at V and 0 bases at J, with 10 bases between. The CDR3 reads CASSPGLMNTEAFF. The CDR3 DNA reads TGTGCCAGCAGCCCGGGACTCATGAACACTGAAGCTTTCTTT.

Points on this clone: The germline gene is not matched at one end of the junction; a read error may be the cause. The rearrangement uses TRBV7-2 and TRBJ1-4; TRBD1 agrees at 9 bases. Germline lookup yields CDR1 SGHTA and CDR2 FQGNSA. The CDR3 is 16 amino acids. CDR3 amino acids: CASSLAGTGFMRELFF. CDR3 nucleotide sequence: TGTGCCAGCAGCCTAGCCGGGACAGGGTTTATGCGGGAACTGTTTTTT. The full variable domain, with the rest looked up from reference TRBV7-2 and TRBJ1-4, is GAGVSQSPSNKVTEKGKDVELRCDPISGHTALYWYRQSLGQGLEFLIYFQGNSAPDKSGLPSDRFSAERTGGSVSTLTIQRTQQEDSAVYLCASSLAGTGFMRELFFGSGTQLSVL.

The V gene is TRBV19, the J gene TRBJ2-1, with 11 bases fitting TRBD1. Per germline, CDR1 LNHDA and CDR2 SQIVND (reference sequence). The CDR3 extends over 16 amino acids. The trim removed 6 bases at V and 6 bases at J, leaving 10 bases unmatched. CDR3: CASRTTGQGAFNEQFF. In nucleotides, the CDR3 is TGTGCCAGTAGGACCACTGGACAGGGGGCCTTCAATGAGCAGTTCTTC.

The chain links TRBV12-3 or TRBV12-4 to TRBJ2-1; D gene uncertain. The CDR3 runs 12 residues. V lost 6 bases, J lost 6 bases, and 9 bases lay in between. DNA for the CDR3: TGTGCCAGCAGGGCCCGAGGCAATGAGCAGTTCTTC. This codes for CASRARGNEQFF.

This chain joins TRBV28 and TRBJ1-4; D is unclear. There are 14 residues in the CDR3. V lost 2 bases and J 7 bases, leaving 11 bases between the germline ends. From germline, CDR1 is MDHEN and CDR2 SYDVKM. Here the CDR3 DNA reads TGTGCCAGCAGTTTAGCCGGGGTCGGTGAAAAACTGTTTTTT. Its protein is CASSLAGVGEKLFF. The variable domain in full, with the rest retrieved from reference TRBV28 and TRBJ1-4, is DVKVTQSSRYLVKRTGEKVFLECVQDMDHENMFWYRQDPGLGLRLIYFSYDVKMKEKGDIPEGYSVSREKKERFSLILESASTNQTSMYLCASSLAGVGEKLFFGSGTQLSVL.

The chain joins TRBV4-2 to TRBJ2-1, with 9 bases aligning to TRBD2. J lost 10 bases, V lost 0 bases, and 7 bases had no gene match. From germline, CDR1 is LGHNA and CDR2 YNFKEQ. There are 15 residues in the CDR3. The DNA for the CDR3 is TGTGCCAGCAGCCAAGATGTAGCGGGAGAATGGGAGCAGTTCTTC. Its protein is CASSQDVAGEWEQFF.

The chain has TRBV7-8 and TRBJ2-7; TRBD1 matches at 8 bases. This CDR3 has 12 residues. The V gene's germline CDR1 is SGHVS and CDR2 FQNEAQ. V shed 4 bases, J shed 5 bases, and the junction held 1 base outside the gene matches. The CDR3 sequence is CASSWGQDEQYF. CDR3 coding DNA: TGTGCCAGCAGCTGGGGACAGGACGAGCAGTACTTC.

The chain employs TRBV6-5 and TRBJ2-7; 9 nucleotides line up with TRBD1. The CDR3 is 15 amino acids. V shed 5 bases, J shed 6 bases, and the junction held 11 bases outside the gene matches. Germline V gene sequence: CDR1 MNHEY, CDR2 SVGAGI. This CDR3 reads CASSPPGTGSREQYF. CDR3 coding DNA: TGTGCCAGCAGTCCTCCTGGGACAGGGAGCCGCGAGCAGTACTTC.

This chain connects TRBV28 to TRBJ2-1, with 8 bases lining up with TRBD1. The trim removed 8 bases at V and 9 bases at J, leaving 15 bases unmatched. Germline CDR1 is MDHEN and CDR2 is SYDVKM. There are 15 residues in the CDR3. The CDR3 sequence is CASRKVGQAGSEQFF. CDR3 coding DNA: TGTGCCAGCCGAAAGGTGGGACAGGCCGGGTCTGAGCAGTTCTTC.

This chain joins TRBV20-1 and TRBJ1-5; TRBD1 aligns across 7 bases. Germline V gene lookup returns CDR1 DFQATT and CDR2 SNEGSKA (reference sequence). This CDR3 comprises 13 residues. V lost 3 bases, J lost 5 bases, and 4 bases stayed unmatched. Here the CDR3 reads CSASGDRDQPQHF. In nucleotides, the CDR3 is TGCAGTGCTAGTGGCGACAGGGATCAGCCCCAGCATTTT.

The chain couples TRBV27 to TRBJ2-7; D possibly corresponds to TRBD1 (5 bases). The CDR3 is 14 amino acids. The ends were cut back, 3 bases at V and 6 bases at J, with 15 bases in the middle. In germline, CDR1 is MNHEY, CDR2 SMNVEV (reference sequence). The CDR3 sequence: CASSFIAGSIEQYF. The CDR3 DNA sequence: TGTGCCAGCAGTTTTATTGCAGGGTCGATCGAGCAGTACTTC.

CDR3 coding DNA: TGCGCCAGCAGCCTGGACAGGCCCACAGATACGCAGTATTTT. Amino acids: CASSLDRPTDTQYF. The chain recombines TRBV5-1 with TRBJ2-3; 7 nucleotides match TRBD1. The CDR3 is 14 residues long. Germline CDR1 SGHRS, CDR2 YFSETQ. Losses at the gene ends were 4 bases for V and 2 bases for J; bases not matched to a gene: 4.

This chain joins TRBV28 and TRBJ1-5; the D is unclear. The CDR3 covers 15 residues. Germline loops: CDR1 MDHEN, CDR2 SYDVKM. The V end was cut by 0 bases, the J end by 7 bases, with 13 bases between. DNA of the CDR3: TGTGCCAGCAGTTTATGGGCGGGGATAGGACAGCCCCAGCATTTT. Its protein product is CASSLWAGIGQPQHF.

The chain recombines TRBV4-1 with TRBJ1-3; TRBD1 agrees at 8 bases. The CDR3 runs 17 residues. Germline V gene sequence: CDR1 MGHRA, CDR2 YSYEKL. The trim removed 3 bases at V and 1 base at J, leaving 8 bases unmatched. The CDR3 is CASSHSRDRLSGNTIYF. In DNA form, the CDR3 reads TGCGCCAGCAGCCATTCGAGGGACAGGCTTTCTGGAAACACCATATATTTT.

The chain uses TRBV10-3 and TRBJ2-2; TRBD1 is a possible D gene (6 bases). V lost 11 bases and J 1 base, leaving 11 bases between the germline ends. The length of the CDR3 is 13 residues. Germline V lookup: CDR1 ENHRY, CDR2 SYGVKD. The DNA for the CDR3 is TGTGCCTCGTGGGGGCTGAACACCGGGGAGCTGTTTTTT. It encodes CASWGLNTGELFF.

This clone was seen only once. This chain connects TRBV18 to TRBJ2-3, with D perhaps TRBD2 (5 bases). The CDR3 runs 20 residues. Trimming removed 0 bases from V and 0 bases from J, with 22 bases in between. CDR1 is KGHSH, CDR2 LQKENI, per germline. The CDR3 coding sequence is TGTGCCAGCTCACCACCGTACGCGCCGGGGATTCACCCTAGCACAGATACGCAGTATTTT. Translation: CASSPPYAPGIHPSTDTQYF.

The V call is TRBV28, the J call TRBJ2-7; maybe TRBD1 (6 bases). CDR3 length equals 13 residues. V dropped 3 bases and J dropped 2 bases, with 8 bases sitting between them. Germline V gene sequence: CDR1 MDHEN, CDR2 SYDVKM. This chain's CDR3 is CASSLRQAYEQYF. The CDR3, as DNA: TGTGCCAGCAGTTTGAGACAGGCCTACGAGCAGTACTTC.

V is TRBV3-1 (or the pseudogene TRBV3-2) and J is TRBJ2-5; 7 nucleotides line up with TRBD2. CDR1 and CDR2 from the germline V gene are LGHDT and YNNKEL (reference sequence). The CDR3 runs 17 residues. The V and J ends lost 4 bases and 5 bases, in that order; junction bases with no gene match: 16. This chain's CDR3 is CASSPFRLADLGETQYF. The CDR3 region has the DNA TGTGCCAGCAGCCCCTTCAGGCTAGCGGACCTTGGGGAGACCCAGTACTTC.